A few counts support the clone carrying this T cell receptor (beta chain). Its antigen is not known. The data were taken from a study of T-cell reconstitution after alpha-beta-depleted transplantation in children. Study-wide results and limits: Expanded graft clones numbering several hundred reportedly gave rise to alpha-beta T cells about two months after transplant. Newly produced T cells mostly provided counts and TCRbeta diversity after one year, as hyperexpanded clones declined. Surviving recipient T cells and thymic progenitors produced the high day-60 TCRbeta diversity seen in some patients.

The V gene lost 0 bases and the J gene lost 4 bases, with 5 bases spanning the gap. Germline V lookup: CDR1 SGHNT, CDR2 YENEEA. The CDR3 has 13 residues. Molecular barcoding with unique molecular identifiers was used for the TCRbeta library. TCRdb independently ran MiXCR on the PCR reads; one entry per CDR3 protein. The sample shows hundreds of thousands of distinct CDR3 sequences, nearly 8% of them seen only once. The clonotype comes from a female patient aged 2-15 years who had a stem cell transplant for Fanconi anemia, so the T cells may come from the graft donor. The chain recombines TRBV11-3 with TRBJ2-3, with unresolved D. The specimen was peripheral blood, collected 360 days after TCRalphabeta/CD19-depleted stem cell transplant. The DNA of the CDR3 is TGTGCCAGCAGCTTAGATCCGTCAGATACGCAGTATTTT. This translates into CASSLDPSDTQYF. Combining the CDR3 with reference TRBV11-3 and TRBJ2-3 gives the whole variable domain EAGVVQSPRYKIIEKKQPVAFWCNPISGHNTLYWYLQNLGQGPELLIRYENEEAVDDSQLPKDRFSAERLKGVDSTLKIQPAELGDSAVYLCASSLDPSDTQYFGPGTRLTVL.